These 32 T cell receptor beta chains share one sample of origin, sequenced in a study of OX40 agonist ivuxolimab in advanced cancers. Here immunoSEQ multiplex PCR was the method, and the copy in TCRdb shows in-frame clones only, minus some. Among over 55,000 clones listed, about 90% were seen once. This specimen was CD4+ or CD8+ T cells sorted from blood, taken in a trial of the OX40 agonist ivuxolimab. These receptors came from an adult with an advanced solid tumor such as melanoma, head and neck, liver or kidney cancer.

This rearrangement joins TRBV20-1 to TRBJ1-1, with unresolved D. The germline V gene has CDR1 DFQATT and CDR2 SNEGSKA (reference sequence). This CDR3 region has 11 residues. The CDR3 nucleotides are TGCAGCGCGTTGCGGCGGGCTGAAGCTTTCTTT. Protein: CSALRRAEAFF.

The genes are TRBV5-4 and TRBJ2-3; TRBD1 matches 8 bases. Germline CDR1 is SGHNT and CDR2 is YYREEE (reference sequence). CDR3 length: 16 amino acids. V shed 2 bases, J shed 4 bases, and the junction held 9 bases outside the gene matches. DNA for the CDR3: TGTGCCAGCAGCTTCAGTCTAGCAGGGGGCCCAGATACGCAGTATTTT. Its translation: CASSFSLAGGPDTQYF. Combining the CDR3 with reference TRBV5-4 and TRBJ2-3 gives the whole variable domain ETGVTQSPTHLIKTRGQQVTLRCSSQSGHNTVSWYQQALGQGPQFIFQYYREEENGRGNFPPRFSGLQFPNYSSELNVNALELDDSALYLCASSFSLAGGPDTQYFGPGTRLTVL.

This CDR3 is CAWKAGGGETQYF. DNA of the CDR3: TGTGCCTGGAAGGCGGGAGGAGGAGAGACCCAGTACTTC. The gene calls are TRBV30 and TRBJ2-5; 8 bases are a match to TRBD2. From germline, CDR1 is GTSNPN and CDR2 SVGIG (reference sequence). The junction had 5 bases not matched to a gene; V was cut back by 4 bases and J by 4 bases. The length of the CDR3 is 13 residues.

The V and J genes are TRBV7-8 and TRBJ2-7; TRBD2 agrees at 7 bases. J was trimmed by 4 bases and V by 3 bases; bases with no gene match: 6. This CDR3 is 14 amino acids long. Per germline, CDR1 SGHVS and CDR2 FQNEAQ. The CDR3 sequence: CASSFGGRAYEQYF. CDR3 in DNA: TGTGCCAGCAGCTTTGGGGGGAGGGCATACGAGCAGTACTTC.

The genes are TRBV30 and TRBJ1-4, with D perhaps matching TRBD1 (5 bases). V dropped 3 bases and J dropped 4 bases, with 9 bases sitting between them. This CDR3 contains 13 residues. The V gene's germline CDR1 is GTSNPN and CDR2 SVGIG (reference sequence). The CDR3 loop reads CAWSGDRNEKLFF. The DNA for the CDR3 is TGTGCCTGGAGCGGGGACCGTAATGAAAAACTGTTTTTT. Looking up the rest from reference TRBV30 and TRBJ1-4 gives the full variable domain: SQTIHQWPATLVQPVGSPLSLECTVEGTSNPNLYWYRQAAGRGLQLLFYSVGIGQISSEVPQNLSASRPQDRQFILSSKKLLLSDSGFYLCAWSGDRNEKLFFGSGTQLSVL.

The chain carries TRBV5-6 and TRBJ2-3; 9 positions agree with TRBD2. The CDR3 spans 16 residues. Germline loops: CDR1 SGHDT, CDR2 YYEEEE. Trimming removed 0 bases from V and 1 base from J; junction bases left unmatched: 3. CDR3 DNA: TGTGCCAGCAGCTTGGAAGCGGGAGGACGCACAGATACGCAGTATTTT. It specifies CASSLEAGGRTDTQYF.

The chain couples TRBV11-3 to TRBJ2-3; D possibly corresponds to TRBD2 (6 bases). Germline-derived CDR1 and CDR2 are SGHNT and YENEEA. The CDR3 runs to 15 residues. With 3 bases removed from V and 4 bases from J, the gap between germline ends came to 14 bases. CDR3 bases: TGTGCCAGCAGCTTTCTCGCGGGATCTGCAGATACGCAGTATTTT. This sequence encodes CASSFLAGSADTQYF.

The CDR3 reads CASGTRLNSGNTIYF. The DNA of the CDR3 is TGTGCCAGCGGCACCCGACTGAACTCTGGAAACACCATATATTTT. The gene calls are TRBV6-5 and TRBJ1-3; D unresolved. The germline V gene encodes CDR1 MNHEY and CDR2 SVGAGI. V was trimmed by 8 bases and J by 0 bases, leaving 14 bases between them. The CDR3 is 15 residues long.

The chain uses TRBV4-3 and TRBJ1-1, with TRBD1 matching over 8 bases. J was trimmed by 7 bases and V by 1 base; bases with no gene match: 11. CDR1 LGHNA and CDR2 YSLEER come from the germline V gene. The CDR3 is 16 amino acids. The CDR3 nucleotides are TGCGCCAGCAGCCAAGGAACAGGGGGAGAGGATATTGAAGCTTTCTTT. It codes for CASSQGTGGEDIEAFF.

The rearrangement joins TRBV7-3 to TRBJ2-4; 12 bases agree with TRBD1. The V gene's germline CDR1 is SGHTA and CDR2 FQGTGA. J was trimmed by 1 base and V by 5 bases; bases with no gene match: 6. This CDR3 is 17 amino acids long. The CDR3 sequence: CASSPGTGGPAKNIQYF. In nucleotides, the CDR3 is TGTGCCAGCAGCCCCGGGACAGGGGGCCCGGCCAAAAACATTCAGTACTTC.

The V gene is TRBV28, the J gene TRBJ2-6; no clear D gene. V lost 7 bases and J 4 bases, leaving 8 bases between the germline ends. The CDR3 is made up of 13 amino acids. Germline-derived CDR1 and CDR2 are MDHEN and SYDVKM. In DNA form, the CDR3 reads TGTGCCAGCACCCTCCCCGGGGCCAACGTCCTGACTTTC. As protein: CASTLPGANVLTF.

This clone was counted a single time. The rearrangement joins TRBV6-6 to TRBJ2-1; TRBD2 matches at 7 bases. There are 14 residues in the CDR3. The germline gives CDR1 MNHNY, CDR2 SVGAGI (reference sequence). V was pared by 6 bases and J by 2 bases, with 4 bases of the junction left unmatched. The CDR3 sequence is CASSHGTTYNEQFF. CDR3 DNA sequence: TGTGCCAGCAGCCACGGGACTACCTACAATGAGCAGTTCTTC.

The gene calls are TRBV7-6 and TRBJ2-5; maybe TRBD2 (5 bases). The CDR3 has 14 amino acids. CDR1 and CDR2 from the germline V gene are SGHVS and FNYEAQ. Trimming stripped 5 bases from V and 5 bases from J, with 15 bases between. The CDR3 sequence: CASSPRPSGETQYF. In DNA form, the CDR3 reads TGTGCCAGCAGCCCGCGTCCCTCGGGGGAGACCCAGTACTTC.

This chain joins TRBV5-1 and TRBJ2-3, with 9 bases lining up with TRBD2. Germline loops: CDR1 SGHRS, CDR2 YFSETQ. Trimming at V came to 5 bases and at J to 10 bases, leaving 8 bases not matched to a gene. This CDR3 has 13 amino acids. The CDR3 region is CASSSGSFGAQYF. The CDR3 DNA reads as TGCGCCAGCAGTAGCGGGAGCTTCGGGGCGCAGTATTTT.

The rearrangement joins TRBV5-1 to TRBJ1-2; TRBD1 matches 7 bases. Germline CDR1 and CDR2: SGHRS and YFSETQ. V was clipped by 2 bases and J by 3 bases; unmatched bases: 7. The CDR3 covers 15 residues. The CDR3 spells CASSFSTGRDYGYTF. In nucleotides, the CDR3 is TGCGCCAGCAGCTTTTCGACAGGGAGGGACTATGGCTACACCTTC.

The CDR3 spells CASSPTAGTGKNEQFF. The CDR3 DNA reads as TGTGCCAGCAGCCCGACCGCCGGGACTGGAAAAAATGAGCAGTTCTTC. The chain carries TRBV7-9 and TRBJ2-1, with D maybe TRBD2 (6 bases). CDR3 size: 16 residues. V was pared by 5 bases and J by 7 bases, with 21 bases between. From germline, CDR1 is SEHNR and CDR2 FQNEAQ (reference sequence).

The V and J genes are TRBV7-2 and TRBJ2-5, with TRBD2 identical over 14 bases. Germline CDR1 reads SGHTA; CDR2 reads FQGNSA. The ends lost 5 bases at V and 3 bases at J; junction bases unmatched: 8. The CDR3 extends over 17 amino acids. In DNA form, the CDR3 reads TGTGCCAGCAGCCGCGGGACTAGCGGGAGAAGAAAAGAGACCCAGTACTTC. Amino acids: CASSRGTSGRRKETQYF. The whole variable domain, remainder taken from reference TRBV7-2 and TRBJ2-5, is GAGVSQSPSNKVTEKGKDVELRCDPISGHTALYWYRQSLGQGLEFLIYFQGNSAPDKSGLPSDRFSAERTGGSVSTLTIQRTQQEDSAVYLCASSRGTSGRRKETQYFGPGTRLLVL.

V is TRBV20-1 and J is TRBJ2-5, with D unresolved. V was pared by 7 bases and J by 4 bases, with 10 bases between. Germline lookup yields CDR1 DFQATT and CDR2 SNEGSKA (reference sequence). This CDR3 is 11 amino acids long. CDR3 nucleotides: TGCAGTGTGTGGGGTGGAGAGACCCAGTACTTC. Translating it yields CSVWGGETQYF.

The chain employs TRBV30 and TRBJ1-2; tentative D call: TRBD1 (5 bases). Trimming took 3 bases from V and 4 from J, leaving 9 bases between them. CDR1 and CDR2 from the germline V gene are GTSNPN and SVGIG (reference sequence). This CDR3 comprises 12 residues. This CDR3 reads CAWSRGLYGYTF. The CDR3 DNA reads TGTGCCTGGAGCCGGGGACTCTATGGCTACACCTTC.

The V gene is TRBV21-1, the J gene TRBJ2-3; the D call of TRBD2 is as the table states it, not checked on the DNA. TRBV21-1 is described as a pseudogene. This CDR3 is 17 amino acids long. CDR3 sequence: CASSKRMRRRLTDTQYF. The DNA for the CDR3 is TGTGCCAGCAGCAAACGGATGCGGAGGCGGCTCACAGATACGCAGTATTTT.

The chain employs TRBV5-1 and TRBJ1-6; the match to TRBD1 covers 7 bases. The germline V gene has CDR1 SGHRS and CDR2 YFSETQ. The CDR3 runs 13 residues. V shed 6 bases, J shed 5 bases, and the junction held 2 bases outside the gene matches. CDR3 nucleotide sequence: TGCGCCAGCAACAGGGGAGATAATTCACCCCTCCACTTT. Protein product: CASNRGDNSPLHF.

This clone was seen just once. The chain combines TRBV6-5 with TRBJ2-7; possibly TRBD2 for D (6 bases). This CDR3 is 15 amino acids long. Per germline, CDR1 MNHEY and CDR2 SVGAGI. Deletions cut 2 bases from V and 0 bases from J, with 11 bases between. The CDR3 sequence: CASSYGGVSSYEQYF. The CDR3 region has the DNA TGTGCCAGCAGTTACGGAGGGGTGAGCTCCTACGAGCAGTACTTC.

This sequence joins TRBV28 and TRBJ2-7; TRBD1 matches at 7 bases. The CDR3 contains 13 residues. The J segment lost 7 bases and the V segment lost 6 bases, leaving 9 bases of the junction unmatched. CDR1 and CDR2 (germline): MDHEN, SYDVKM. CDR3: CASRLDRAGEQYF. CDR3 sequence (DNA): TGTGCCAGCAGACTCGACAGGGCAGGGGAGCAGTACTTC.

The CDR3 sequence: CASSSRTSGSADTQYF. In DNA form, the CDR3 reads TGTGCCAGCAGTTCACGGACTAGCGGGAGCGCAGATACGCAGTATTTT. The chain recombines TRBV7-3 with TRBJ2-3; 13 nucleotides agree with TRBD2. CDR1 is SGHTA, CDR2 FQGTGA, per germline. After removal of 6 bases from V and 4 bases from J, the junction contained 7 bases not matched to a gene. This CDR3 region has 16 residues.

This clone was counted between two and nine times. The J gene is TRBJ1-5, the V gene TRBV30; tentative D call: TRBD1 (5 bases). V gave up 3 bases and J gave up 13 bases, with 16 bases separating them. The V gene's germline CDR1 is GTSNPN and CDR2 SVGIG (reference sequence). CDR3 length equals 12 residues. The DNA for the CDR3 is TGTGCCTGGAGCCCTGAGGGACTCGAGCAGCATTTT. Translating gives CAWSPEGLEQHF.

This sequence joins TRBV11-3 and TRBJ2-1; D unclear. The CDR3 is 17 residues long. Between the trimmed V and J ends, which lost 4 bases and 1 base, there was a span of 17 bases. The germline CDR1 and CDR2 sequences are SGHNT and YENEEA. The CDR3, as DNA: TGTGCCAGCAGCTCCCGCGTAGATCGCTCATCCTACAATGAGCAGTTCTTC. This sequence encodes CASSSRVDRSSYNEQFF. Full variable domain (missing parts from reference TRBV11-3 and TRBJ2-1): EAGVVQSPRYKIIEKKQPVAFWCNPISGHNTLYWYLQNLGQGPELLIRYENEEAVDDSQLPKDRFSAERLKGVDSTLKIQPAELGDSAVYLCASSSRVDRSSYNEQFFGPGTRLTVL.

The chain is built from TRBV4-3 and TRBJ1-4, with D possibly being TRBD1 (6 bases). V was cut by 2 bases and J by 4 bases, with 8 bases left in between. The CDR3 runs 14 residues. CDR1 is LGHNA, CDR2 YSLEER, per germline. CDR3 bases: TGCGCCAGCAGCCAACGACAGGATAATGAAAAACTGTTTTTT. This translates into CASSQRQDNEKLFF.

This chain links TRBV4-1 with TRBJ2-1, with D perhaps matching TRBD1 (5 bases). The V and J ends lost 0 bases and 8 bases respectively, with 8 bases between them. Per germline, CDR1 MGHRA and CDR2 YSYEKL. The CDR3 totals 13 residues. CDR3 sequence reads: CASSQEWGYEQFF. CDR3 nucleotides: TGCGCCAGCAGCCAAGAGTGGGGCTATGAGCAGTTCTTC.

This rearrangement joins TRBV2 to TRBJ2-5; 7 bases agree with TRBD2. The CDR3 totals 17 residues. Germline lookup yields CDR1 SNHLY and CDR2 FYNNEI. V lost 0 bases, J lost 0 bases, and 7 bases stayed unmatched. The CDR3 region is CASSEADSGPYQETQYF. The CDR3 DNA follows: TGTGCCAGCAGTGAAGCGGATAGCGGGCCCTACCAAGAGACCCAGTACTTC.

The V call is TRBV9, the J call TRBJ2-1, with D possibly TRBD1 on 6 matching bases. This CDR3 has 18 amino acids. Germline CDR1 is SGDLS and CDR2 is YYNGEE. The ends were cut back, 0 bases at V and 5 bases at J, with 21 bases in the middle. In nucleotides, the CDR3 is TGTGCCAGCAGCGTAGTTCGCGACCGAGAACAGGGCAACAATGAGCAGTTCTTC. Amino acid sequence: CASSVVRDREQGNNEQFF.

V is TRBV5-1 and J is TRBJ2-7, with TRBD1 as a possible D gene (6 bases). CDR1 and CDR2 (germline): SGHRS, YFSETQ. The V and J ends lost 3 bases and 0 bases respectively, with 13 bases between them. CDR3 length equals 15 residues. The CDR3 nucleotides read TGCGCCAGCAGCTACGAAGCCAGGGGCTCCTACGAGCAGTACTTC. Translation gives CASSYEARGSYEQYF.

The rearrangement joins TRBV10-3 to TRBJ2-1; the D call may be TRBD1 or TRBD2 (5 bases each). Trimming left V 3 bases short and J 7 bases short, with 10 bases between. The germline V gene has CDR1 ENHRY and CDR2 SYGVKD. The CDR3 sequence is 13 residues long. CDR3 amino acids: CAISEVGENEQFF. The CDR3, as DNA: TGTGCCATCAGTGAAGTGGGGGAAAATGAGCAGTTCTTC.